This T cell receptor beta chain was captured by sequencing in a study of T cells in Graves' hyperthyroidism and ophthalmopathy. General study points: Model predictions of ophthalmopathy came a median roughly 6.7 months before onset.

What was amplified from RNA transcripts were TCR beta CDR3 regions. A first-round RT-PCR of the TCR CDR3 used the HTBI primer set. TCRdb processed the multiplex PCR reads anew with MiXCR; each CDR3 protein has one entry. The sample consists of approximately 720,000 distinct CDR3 sequences, roughly a sixth of them appearing once. Clinical symptoms, serum thyroxine and TRAb, thyroid ultrasound and orbital computed tomography together formed the diagnostic basis. When hyperthyroidism was first diagnosed, the blood sample was taken, preceding any ophthalmopathy symptoms. Around 10 ml fresh peripheral blood yielded the PBMCs. V lost 4 bases and J lost 6, with 16 bases in between. CDR3 length: 14 amino acids. Germline V gives CDR1 DFQATT, CDR2 SNEGSKA (reference sequence). This clonotype was observed many times. Antigen unknown.

The V call is TRBV20-1, the J call TRBJ1-5; perhaps TRBD1 as D (5 bases). This clonotype was sampled from a woman aged 45 to 65 with Graves' hyperthyroidism that later progressed to Graves' ophthalmopathy. Sequencing was done on a sample of blood. CDR3 in DNA: TGCAGTGCTATACGGGACCGCTCGGGTCAGCCCCAGCATTTT. It encodes CSAIRDRSGQPQHF.